This T cell receptor beta chain was captured by sequencing in a study of regulatory T cells in long-lasting Graves disease. Per the germline V gene, CDR1 is KGHSH and CDR2 is LQKENI. The CDR3 spans 14 residues. About this clonotype: A junction end diverges from the germline sequence, so it may reflect a read error.

As for time point: newly diagnosed GD, antithyroid drugs for less than 3 months. Preparation of the TCR library used RNA extracted from PBMCs. In this cohort, patients came from an endocrinology department located in Xi'an, China. Relying on iRepertoire HTBI primers and Arm-PCR of CDR3 regions, the team built TCR beta libraries. TCRdb passed the multiplex PCR reads through MiXCR, listing each CDR3 protein once. The sample holds about 470,000 distinct CDR3 sequences, 15% seen once. The data were also submitted as part of a second study, on T cells in Graves' hyperthyroidism and ophthalmopathy. That paper adds: The patients, who ranged from 18 to 65 in age, presented with newly diagnosed hyperthyroidism lasting under 2 months.

V is TRBV18 and J is TRBJ2-7, with D perhaps TRBD2 (6 bases). Sequencing used peripheral blood mononuclear cells (PBMCs), obtained at new diagnosis, from a patient treated with antithyroid drugs. The sequence came from a woman in her twenties or thirties with Graves disease. This CDR3 reads CACSPEAGSYEQYF. As DNA, the CDR3 is TGTGCCTGCTCACCCGAAGCGGGCTCCTACGAGCAGTACTTC.